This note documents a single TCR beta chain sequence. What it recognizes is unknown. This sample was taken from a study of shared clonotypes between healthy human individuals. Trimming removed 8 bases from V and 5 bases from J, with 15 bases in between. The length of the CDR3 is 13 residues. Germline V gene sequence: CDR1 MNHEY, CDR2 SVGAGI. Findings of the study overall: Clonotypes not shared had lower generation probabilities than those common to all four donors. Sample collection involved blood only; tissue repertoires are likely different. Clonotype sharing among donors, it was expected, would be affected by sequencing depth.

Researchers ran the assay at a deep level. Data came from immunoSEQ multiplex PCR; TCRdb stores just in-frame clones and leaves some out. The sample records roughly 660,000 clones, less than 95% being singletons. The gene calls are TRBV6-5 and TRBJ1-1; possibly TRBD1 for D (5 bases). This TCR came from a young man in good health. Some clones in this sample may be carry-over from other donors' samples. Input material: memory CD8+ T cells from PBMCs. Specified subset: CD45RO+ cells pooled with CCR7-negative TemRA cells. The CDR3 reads CASGIGGATEAFF. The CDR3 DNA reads TGTGCCAGCGGGATTGGGGGTGCGACTGAAGCTTTCTTT.